These 27 T cell receptor beta chains originate from one sample sequenced in a study of cytomegalovirus exposure and HLA in healthy donors. The PCR used 60 Vbeta and 13 Jbeta primers. Profiling relied on immunoSEQ multiplex PCR, and the TCRdb table lists in-frame clones only, not all of them. This table has 100,000 to 150,000 clones, roughly 74% appearing once. The sequenced sample was PBMCs. These receptors came from a woman aged 45-60 years in good health and CMV-seropositive.

The chain recombines TRBV27 with TRBJ1-2, with 9 bases identical to TRBD1. J was trimmed by 7 bases and V by 6 bases; bases with no gene match: 9. The CDR3 loop spans 14 amino acids. The germline V gene encodes CDR1 MNHEY and CDR2 SMNVEV (reference sequence). The CDR3 DNA reads as TGTGCCAGCAGGGTCACAGGGGGCGCGGCTGGCTACACCTTC. Translation: CASRVTGGAAGYTF.

V is TRBV5-6 and J is TRBJ1-4; 7 bases match TRBD1. Germline V CDR1 and CDR2: SGHDT, YYEEEE. With 4 bases clipped from V and 8 bases from J, the junction kept 8 bases outside the gene matches. CDR3 length equals 14 residues. For the CDR3, the DNA is TGTGCCAGCAGCGTGGGACAGTTAGGGGAAAAACTGTTTTTT. This sequence encodes CASSVGQLGEKLFF.

J is TRBJ2-1 and V is TRBV7-8; 8 bases are a match to TRBD2. The germline V gene encodes CDR1 SGHVS and CDR2 FQNEAQ. This CDR3 comprises 16 residues. The V and J ends lost 3 bases and 3 bases, in that order; junction bases with no gene match: 7. In DNA form, the CDR3 reads TGTGCCAGCAGCTTTATATTTAGCGGGGTCTACAATGAGCAGTTCTTC. Protein product: CASSFIFSGVYNEQFF.

This rearrangement joins TRBV12-5 to TRBJ2-5; possibly TRBD2 for D (6 bases). The V gene lost 1 base and the J gene lost 3 bases, with 9 bases spanning the gap. The germline V gene has CDR1 LGHNT and CDR2 FRNRAP. The CDR3 totals 14 residues. As DNA, the CDR3 is TGTGCTAGTGGTTTGGGGGGGGTCGAAGAGACCCAGTACTTC. Its translation: CASGLGGVEETQYF.

J is TRBJ2-1 and V is TRBV4-1, with D perhaps matching TRBD2 (6 bases). Trimming removed 6 bases from V and 3 bases from J, with 12 bases in between. Germline V CDR1 and CDR2: MGHRA, YSYEKL. The CDR3 sequence is 14 residues long. CDR3 nucleotide sequence: TGCGCCAGCAGAGCTAGCGACGTCTACAATGAGCAGTTCTTC. Translated, it gives CASRASDVYNEQFF.

The genes are TRBV5-1 and TRBJ2-5; no clear D gene. The CDR3 is made up of 12 amino acids. Trimming took off 5 bases at V and 5 bases at J, with 10 bases between the two ends. Germline loops: CDR1 SGHRS, CDR2 YFSETQ. The CDR3 DNA reads TGCGCCAGCAGAGGTGCGGCGGAGACCCAGTACTTC. Encoded protein: CASRGAAETQYF.

The DNA of the CDR3 is TGTGCCAGCAGCTCACTATTGACTAGCGGGGGAAACACCGGGGAGCTGTTTTTT. Protein sequence: CASSSLLTSGGNTGELFF. This rearrangement joins TRBV27 to TRBJ2-2; 12 bases map to TRBD2. This CDR3 is built from 18 residues. Germline V CDR1 and CDR2: MNHEY, SMNVEV (reference sequence). V was clipped by 6 bases and J by 2 bases; unmatched bases: 10.

J is TRBJ2-5 and V is TRBV27; D might be TRBD2 (6 bases). The CDR3 spans 15 residues. V was pared by 6 bases and J by 5 bases, with 19 bases between. Germline V gene data show CDR1 as MNHEY and CDR2 as SMNVEV (reference sequence). The CDR3 coding sequence is TGTGCCAGCAGAATAAATGCCGGGGGTCGGGAGACCCAGTACTTC. As protein: CASRINAGGRETQYF.

The chain uses TRBV27 and TRBJ2-7, with 11 bases fitting TRBD1. Per germline, CDR1 MNHEY and CDR2 SMNVEV (reference sequence). This CDR3 is built from 15 residues. The J segment lost 7 bases and the V segment lost 1 base, leaving 6 bases of the junction unmatched. CDR3 protein: CASSLWGTGGGEQYF. The CDR3 DNA reads TGTGCCAGCAGTTTATGGGGGACAGGGGGAGGTGAGCAGTACTTC.

The chain is built from TRBV6-1 and TRBJ2-5, with D tentatively TRBD2 (6 bases). Germline V gene lookup returns CDR1 MNHNS and CDR2 SASEGT. V lost 2 bases, J lost 3 bases, and 7 bases lay in between. The CDR3 totals 13 residues. Written as DNA, the CDR3 is TGTGCCAGCAGTGAATGGGGGGAAGAGACCCAGTACTTC. This sequence encodes CASSEWGEETQYF.

The chain has TRBV5-1 and TRBJ1-4; TRBD1 matches 10 bases. After removal of 8 bases from V and 11 bases from J, the junction contained 9 bases not matched to a gene. Germline-derived CDR1 and CDR2 are SGHRS and YFSETQ. CDR3 length: 13 amino acids. CDR3 loop: CASARGTGDKLFF. The DNA for the CDR3 is TGCGCCAGTGCCCGGGGGACAGGGGACAAACTGTTTTTT. Looking up the rest from reference TRBV5-1 and TRBJ1-4 gives the full variable domain: KAGVTQTPRYLIKTRGQQVTLSCSPISGHRSVSWYQQTPGQGLQFLFEYFSETQRNKGNFPGRFSGRQFSNSRSEMNVSTLELGDSALYLCASARGTGDKLFFGSGTQLSVL.

This clone was counted a single time. This rearrangement joins TRBV14 to TRBJ2-7, with TRBD1 identical over 8 bases. The CDR3 is 14 amino acids. The V and J ends lost 4 bases and 2 bases, in that order; junction bases with no gene match: 4. The germline gives CDR1 SGHDN, CDR2 FVKESK. The CDR3: CASSLRTGTYEQYF. The CDR3 DNA sequence: TGTGCCAGCAGCCTCAGGACAGGGACCTACGAGCAGTACTTC.

This clone was counted between two and nine times. The chain joins TRBV18 to TRBJ2-2; TRBD2 is a possible D gene (5 bases). The CDR3 is 11 residues long. Germline V lookup: CDR1 KGHSH, CDR2 LQKENI. Trimming took off 8 bases at V and 7 bases at J, with 8 bases between the two ends. Here the CDR3 DNA reads TGTGCCAGCGGACGGGACGGGGAGCTGTTTTTT. Protein: CASGRDGELFF.

The V call is TRBV11-2, the J call TRBJ2-7; TRBD1 matches 8 bases. V dropped 5 bases and J dropped 7; count of bases not matched to a gene: 10. In germline, CDR1 is SGHAT, CDR2 FQNNGV. The CDR3 covers 14 residues. The CDR3 bases are TGTGCCAGCAGCCGTCAGGGGGCAAGTAGGGAGCAGTACTTC. Its protein product is CASSRQGASREQYF.

The V call is TRBV18, the J call TRBJ1-6; D gene uncertain. V lost 5 bases, J lost 4 bases, and 12 bases lay in between. This CDR3 spans 15 amino acids. Germline CDR1 reads KGHSH; CDR2 reads LQKENI. CDR3 coding DNA: TGTGCCAGCTCAGGGCAGATAACTTATAATTCACCCCTCCACTTT. This encodes CASSGQITYNSPLHF.

This clone was observed a few times. The rearrangement joins TRBV6-5 to TRBJ2-7; 8 nucleotides match TRBD1. The CDR3 is made up of 15 amino acids. V shed 5 bases, J shed 5 bases, and the junction held 11 bases outside the gene matches. Germline CDR1 MNHEY, CDR2 SVGAGI. The CDR3 here is CASSAWTGSRDEQYF. CDR3 bases: TGTGCCAGCAGTGCCTGGACAGGGTCCCGGGACGAGCAGTACTTC.

This clone has only one observation. The chain is built from TRBV4-2 and TRBJ1-2; perhaps TRBD1 as D (5 bases). Germline values: CDR1 LGHNA, CDR2 YNFKEQ. V lost 3 bases to trimming and J lost 4 bases, with 9 bases between them. The length of the CDR3 is 13 residues. The CDR3: CASSHQGSYGYTF. In DNA, the CDR3 is TGTGCCAGCAGCCATCAGGGTTCCTATGGCTACACCTTC.

V gene TRBV27 combines with J gene TRBJ2-2, with 9 positions matching TRBD1. Unmatched junction bases numbered 4, after V lost 11 bases and J lost 0 bases. The CDR3 has 14 residues. Germline-derived CDR1 and CDR2 are MNHEY and SMNVEV (reference sequence). The CDR3 sequence: CAGRQGANTGELFF. For the CDR3, the DNA is TGTGCCGGTAGACAGGGGGCGAACACCGGGGAGCTGTTTTTT.

This clone was counted a few times. The chain combines TRBV5-6 with TRBJ2-7, with D perhaps matching TRBD2 (5 bases). This CDR3 is 13 amino acids long. Trimming stripped 4 bases from V and 3 bases from J, with 11 bases between. CDR1 SGHDT and CDR2 YYEEEE come from the germline V gene. The CDR3 DNA follows: TGTGCCAGCAGCGCGGGTACGCTCTACGAGCAGTACTTC. As protein: CASSAGTLYEQYF.

The chain uses TRBV6-5 and TRBJ1-2; D is perhaps TRBD1 (5 bases). Germline values: CDR1 MNHEY, CDR2 SVGAGI. The CDR3 runs to 13 residues. V was shortened by 2 bases and J by 7 bases, with 11 bases between the two germline ends. The CDR3 coding sequence is TGTGCCAGCAGTTACGGGGCGACCCGTGGCTACACCTTC. Translation: CASSYGATRGYTF.

This clone was counted a single time. The rearrangement uses TRBV27 and TRBJ2-3; a possible D gene is TRBD1 (5 bases). V was shortened by 3 bases and J by 4 bases, with 11 bases between the two germline ends. This CDR3 comprises 14 residues. CDR1 is MNHEY, CDR2 SMNVEV, per germline (reference sequence). The CDR3 sequence: CASSLGLLADTQYF. The CDR3 nucleotides are TGTGCCAGCAGTTTGGGGCTTTTGGCAGATACGCAGTATTTT.

The chain combines TRBV5-4 with TRBJ1-2; 9 bases are a match to TRBD1. Trimming cost V 5 bases and J 6 bases; bases outside gene matches: 5. Germline V gene lookup returns CDR1 SGHNT and CDR2 YYREEE (reference sequence). This CDR3 is built from 13 residues. CDR3 bases: TGTGCCAGCAGTGTACAGGGGGCAGATGGCTACACCTTC. This encodes CASSVQGADGYTF.

V gene TRBV10-3 combines with J gene TRBJ2-7; TRBD1 is a possible D gene (5 bases). The germline V gene has CDR1 ENHRY and CDR2 SYGVKD. V was trimmed by 2 bases and J by 6 bases, leaving 5 bases between them. This CDR3 spans 11 amino acids. CDR3 protein: CAISEGAEQYF. CDR3 coding DNA: TGTGCCATCAGTGAGGGGGCCGAGCAGTACTTC.

The chain links TRBV19 to TRBJ2-3, with D perhaps matching TRBD2 (7 bases). The CDR3 loop spans 15 amino acids. V was clipped by 0 bases and J by 5 bases, with 12 bases between them. Germline V lookup: CDR1 LNHDA, CDR2 SQIVND (reference sequence). As DNA, the CDR3 is TGTGCCAGTAGTATAGACGGGGGGCCGGGAGATACGCAGTATTTT. This gives the protein CASSIDGGPGDTQYF.

The chain carries TRBV4-1 and TRBJ1-3; 7 positions match TRBD1. J gave up 2 bases and V 0 bases, and 7 bases lay outside the gene matches. The CDR3 length is 17 residues. Germline V gene lookup returns CDR1 MGHRA and CDR2 YSYEKL. The chain's CDR3 is CASSQEPGRGAGNTIYF. The CDR3 coding sequence is TGCGCCAGCAGCCAAGAGCCTGGCAGGGGGGCTGGAAACACCATATATTTT.

The chain employs TRBV7-7 and TRBJ1-6; D is perhaps TRBD1 (5 bases). This CDR3 is built from 13 residues. Germline lookup yields CDR1 SSHAT and CDR2 FNYEAQ (reference sequence). V was trimmed by 1 base and J by 13 bases, leaving 11 bases between them. The CDR3 spells CASSLGRGSPLHF. The CDR3 coding sequence is TGTGCCAGCAGCTTAGGGCGGGGCAGCCCCCTCCACTTT.

The rearrangement uses TRBV7-9 and TRBJ1-4, with a tentative D call TRBD1 (5 bases). The germline V gene has CDR1 SEHNR and CDR2 FQNEAQ (reference sequence). This CDR3 has 16 residues. The V gene lost 5 bases and the J gene lost 4 bases, with 17 bases spanning the gap. Written as DNA, the CDR3 is TGTGCCAGCAGCCGGGTAAAGGGTACAGGTAATGAAAAACTGTTTTTT. It is translated as CASSRVKGTGNEKLFF.